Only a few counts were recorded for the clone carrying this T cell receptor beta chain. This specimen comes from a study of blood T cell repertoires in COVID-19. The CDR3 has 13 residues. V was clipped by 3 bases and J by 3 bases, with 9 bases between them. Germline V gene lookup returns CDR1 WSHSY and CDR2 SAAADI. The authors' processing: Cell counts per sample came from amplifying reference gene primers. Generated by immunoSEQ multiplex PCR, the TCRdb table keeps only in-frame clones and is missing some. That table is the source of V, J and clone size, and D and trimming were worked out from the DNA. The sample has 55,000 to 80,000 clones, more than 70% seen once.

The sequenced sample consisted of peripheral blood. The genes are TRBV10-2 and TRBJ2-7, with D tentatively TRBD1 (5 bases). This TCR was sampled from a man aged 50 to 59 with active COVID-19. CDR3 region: CASSEQAIYEQYF. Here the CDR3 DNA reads TGCGCCAGCAGTGAACAGGCCATCTACGAGCAGTACTTC.